The 32 T cell receptor beta chains below come from one sample, sequenced in a study of siplizumab effects on memory and regulatory T cells. The assay was immunoSEQ multiplex PCR, and TCRdb's table has in-frame clones only and misses some. The sample has some 110,000 clones, roughly 93% seen once. The sample consisted of Tregs sorted from blood. Source of these receptors: a human donor in good health.

This chain joins TRBV30 and TRBJ2-1, with 10 bases fitting TRBD1. Losses at the gene ends were 8 bases for V and 3 bases for J; bases not matched to a gene: 4. This CDR3 region has 13 residues. Per the germline V gene, CDR1 is GTSNPN and CDR2 is SVGIG (reference sequence). The CDR3 region has the DNA TGTGCCGGCCGGGACAGGGGCTACAATGAGCAGTTCTTC. Amino acid sequence: CAGRDRGYNEQFF.

This chain joins TRBV2 and TRBJ2-5, with D possibly being TRBD1 (5 bases). The CDR3 extends over 13 amino acids. Trimming removed 5 bases at V and 10 bases at J, with 17 bases between. CDR1 is SNHLY, CDR2 FYNNEI, per germline. The CDR3: CASSRGQDLGQYF. CDR3 in DNA: TGTGCCAGCAGTCGCGGACAAGATCTTGGCCAGTACTTC.

This clone has only one observation. The chain couples TRBV27 to TRBJ2-2; possible D gene TRBD1, 6 bases. Deletions cut 7 bases from V and 0 bases from J, with 12 bases between. Germline assignment: CDR1 MNHEY and CDR2 SMNVEV (reference sequence). This CDR3 comprises 15 residues. The CDR3 DNA sequence: TGTGCCAGCAATCCAGGGGTAACGAACACCGGGGAGCTGTTTTTT. Residues: CASNPGVTNTGELFF.

V is TRBV6-6 and J is TRBJ1-1; D is possibly TRBD1 (6 bases). The CDR3 has 12 residues. With 2 bases removed from V and 8 bases from J, the gap between germline ends came to 9 bases. CDR1 MNHNY and CDR2 SVGAGI come from the germline V gene (reference sequence). CDR3 loop: CASSYPGQEAFF. The CDR3 nucleotides read TGTGCCAGCAGTTACCCGGGACAAGAAGCTTTCTTT.

The chain recombines TRBV7-8 with TRBJ2-7, with D perhaps assigned TRBD1 or TRBD2 (5 bases each). The germline V and J ends were trimmed by 2 bases and 0 bases, with 20 bases remaining between them. The CDR3 runs to 18 residues. Looked up from germline, CDR1 is SGHVS and CDR2 is FQNEAQ. The CDR3 nucleotides are TGTGCCAGCAGCTTAACGACCCAGGGAGCGCTTAGCTCCTACGAGCAGTACTTC. Its translation: CASSLTTQGALSSYEQYF. Full variable domain (outside the CDR3, taken from reference TRBV7-8 and TRBJ2-7): GAGVSQSPRYKVAKRGQDVALRCDPISGHVSLFWYQQALGQGPEFLTYFQNEAQLDKSGLPSDRFFAERPEGSVSTLKIQRTQQEDSAVYLCASSLTTQGALSSYEQYFGPGTRLTVT.

The chain joins TRBV7-9 to TRBJ2-1; tentative D call: TRBD1 (5 bases). The germline V gene has CDR1 SEHNR and CDR2 FQNEAQ (reference sequence). With 2 bases removed from V and 8 bases from J, the gap between germline ends came to 16 bases. CDR3 length: 15 residues. The CDR3 loop is CASSLLTAGLYEQFF. The CDR3 DNA reads as TGTGCCAGCAGCTTACTTACGGCAGGGTTGTATGAGCAGTTCTTC. Full variable domain (remainder filled in from reference TRBV7-9 and TRBJ2-1): DTGVSQNPRHKITKRGQNVTFRCDPISEHNRLYWYRQTLGQGPEFLTYFQNEAQLEKSRLLSDRFSAERPKGSFSTLEIQRTEQGDSAMYLCASSLLTAGLYEQFFGPGTRLTVL.

Turning to this clone: Germline is not matched at one junction end, which may reflect a read error. This chain connects TRBV6-1 to TRBJ1-3; D not certain. Germline V gene lookup returns CDR1 MNHNS and CDR2 SASEGT. CDR3 length: 18 amino acids. The CDR3 DNA follows: TGTGCCGGCAGTGCCCCGGCCGCTGGGCAGATTGCCGGAAACACCATATATTTT. It yields the protein CAGSAPAAGQIAGNTIYF.

The sample holds many counts of this clone. J is TRBJ1-1 and V is TRBV2; perhaps TRBD1 as D (6 bases). The V end was cut by 4 bases, the J end by 1 base, with 16 bases between. The CDR3 is made up of 16 amino acids. Germline V gene sequence: CDR1 SNHLY, CDR2 FYNNEI. As DNA, the CDR3 is TGTGCCAGCAGTGCAGGGGCGGGCGTGGGGAACACTGAAGCTTTCTTT. As protein: CASSAGAGVGNTEAFF.

The rearrangement joins TRBV18 to TRBJ2-1; D unresolved. Germline CDR1 and CDR2: KGHSH and LQKENI. Trimming shortened V by 1 base and J by 5 bases, and 15 bases separated the two germline ends. The CDR3 sequence is 16 residues long. The CDR3 bases are TGTGCCAGCTCACCACGTGTATCACAGTTCAACAATGAGCAGTTCTTC. Encoded protein: CASSPRVSQFNNEQFF.

The V and J genes are TRBV4-1 and TRBJ1-1; D perhaps matches TRBD1 (5 bases). The CDR3 runs to 13 residues. The germline CDR1 and CDR2 sequences are MGHRA and YSYEKL. Trimming left V 2 bases short and J 7 bases short, with 11 bases between. The DNA of the CDR3 is TGCGCCAGCAGCCAAACCTTTGGGGGTGAAGCTTTCTTT. This encodes CASSQTFGGEAFF.

In this sample, this clone turned up a few times. The chain joins TRBV5-4 to TRBJ2-2, with 7 bases lining up with TRBD1. The V and J ends lost 0 bases and 1 base, in that order; junction bases with no gene match: 3. The CDR3 runs 16 residues. Looked up from germline, CDR1 is SGHNT and CDR2 is YYREEE (reference sequence). CDR3 in amino acids: CASSLAGTVNTGELFF. CDR3 DNA sequence: TGTGCCAGCAGCTTGGCCGGGACAGTGAACACCGGGGAGCTGTTTTTT.

This chain links TRBV11-2 with TRBJ2-2; tentative D call: TRBD1 (5 bases). CDR3 length equals 12 residues. V lost 4 bases to trimming and J lost 7 bases, with 7 bases between them. The germline gives CDR1 SGHAT, CDR2 FQNNGV. CDR3 bases: TGTGCCAGCAGCTGGGGCATCGGGGAGCTGTTTTTT. Residues: CASSWGIGELFF.

This clone was seen once. J is TRBJ1-2 and V is TRBV28; D unresolved. The germline V and J ends were trimmed by 8 bases and 4 bases, with 20 bases remaining between them. CDR1 and CDR2 from the germline V gene are MDHEN and SYDVKM. The CDR3 has 15 amino acids. The CDR3 sequence is CASRTGRTPSYGYTF. The CDR3 bases are TGTGCCAGCCGGACCGGGAGAACCCCTTCCTATGGCTACACCTTC.

This chain uses TRBV18 with TRBJ2-7; D perhaps matches TRBD2 (5 bases). This CDR3 has 14 residues. Per the germline V gene, CDR1 is KGHSH and CDR2 is LQKENI. V lost 1 base, J lost 3 bases, and 10 bases lay in between. The CDR3 loop is CASSPRAALYEQYF. Here the CDR3 DNA reads TGTGCCAGCTCACCACGAGCGGCCCTCTACGAGCAGTACTTC.

This chain connects TRBV6-1 to TRBJ2-2, with 9 positions matching TRBD2. Germline V gene lookup returns CDR1 MNHNS and CDR2 SASEGT. This CDR3 comprises 16 residues. Trimming at V came to 4 bases and at J to 5 bases, leaving 8 bases not matched to a gene. The CDR3 loop reads CASSGELAGITGELFF. CDR3 DNA: TGTGCCAGCAGTGGAGAGCTAGCGGGGATAACCGGGGAGCTGTTTTTT.

The V call is TRBV5-4, the J call TRBJ1-5; D is unclear. This CDR3 comprises 13 residues. Germline CDR1 is SGHNT and CDR2 is YYREEE (reference sequence). The V end was cut by 0 bases, the J end by 5 bases, with 6 bases between. The DNA for the CDR3 is TGTGCCAGCAGCTTGGGTTCGGATCAGCCCCAGCATTTT. Its translation is CASSLGSDQPQHF.

The chain combines TRBV7-9 with TRBJ2-6; TRBD2 agrees at 9 bases. Germline V gene sequence: CDR1 SEHNR, CDR2 FQNEAQ (reference sequence). CDR3 length: 19 residues. Trimming took 7 bases from V and 0 from J; bases not matched to a gene: 13. The CDR3 DNA reads TGTGCCAGCAACCGAGCTCTAGCGGGACCCGACTCTGGGGCCAACGTCCTGACTTTC. As protein: CASNRALAGPDSGANVLTF.

The chain is built from TRBV6-1 and TRBJ2-7, with D perhaps given as TRBD1 or TRBD2 (6 bases each). CDR1 and CDR2 (germline): MNHNS, SASEGT. Between the trimmed V and J ends, which lost 5 bases and 3 bases, there was a span of 17 bases. The CDR3 has 15 residues. In nucleotides, the CDR3 is TGTGCCAGCAGTATAAGGGGGGCAGGAGACTACGAGCAGTACTTC. Protein: CASSIRGAGDYEQYF.

V usage is TRBV12-5 and J usage is TRBJ1-5; D not resolved. This CDR3 spans 13 amino acids. In germline, CDR1 is LGHNT, CDR2 FRNRAP. Trimming stripped 6 bases from V and 6 bases from J, with 12 bases between. CDR3 in amino acids: CASGGMRSQPQHF. The CDR3 DNA follows: TGTGCTAGTGGGGGCATGAGGAGTCAGCCCCAGCATTTT.

The chain is built from TRBV7-9 and TRBJ1-2, with a possible D match to TRBD1 (5 bases). The V gene lost 5 bases and the J gene lost 8 bases, with 12 bases spanning the gap. The germline V gene has CDR1 SEHNR and CDR2 FQNEAQ (reference sequence). The CDR3 contains 12 residues. The CDR3 protein is CASSQGPWGYTF. The DNA for the CDR3 is TGTGCCAGCAGCCAGGGCCCGTGGGGCTACACCTTC.

The V call is TRBV7-2, the J call TRBJ2-1, with D tentatively TRBD1 (6 bases). This CDR3 region has 16 residues. Germline loops: CDR1 SGHTA, CDR2 FQGNSA. V was trimmed by 4 bases and J by 9 bases, leaving 22 bases between them. CDR3 sequence: CASSYRTSGTLGEQFF. The CDR3 bases are TGTGCCAGCAGCTACAGAACCTCGGGGACACTAGGTGAGCAGTTCTTC.

The chain has TRBV2 and TRBJ2-7; unclear D gene. V was shortened by 7 bases and J by 3 bases, with 13 bases between the two germline ends. Germline loops: CDR1 SNHLY, CDR2 FYNNEI. This CDR3 comprises 13 residues. CDR3 sequence (DNA): TGTGCCAGCATCCGTCGCGGAAACTACGAGCAGTACTTC. It encodes CASIRRGNYEQYF.

The gene calls are TRBV7-9 and TRBJ2-7; 10 positions match TRBD1. Trimming removed 3 bases from V and 6 bases from J; junction bases left unmatched: 14. Germline V lookup: CDR1 SEHNR, CDR2 FQNEAQ (reference sequence). The CDR3 sequence is 17 residues long. CDR3 nucleotides: TGTGCCAGCAGCTTCAACCTGGGACAGGGGTTGCGGGTCGAGCAGTACTTC. Its translation: CASSFNLGQGLRVEQYF. The whole variable domain, filled in from reference TRBV7-9 and TRBJ2-7, reads DTGVSQNPRHKITKRGQNVTFRCDPISEHNRLYWYRQTLGQGPEFLTYFQNEAQLEKSRLLSDRFSAERPKGSFSTLEIQRTEQGDSAMYLCASSFNLGQGLRVEQYFGPGTRLTVT.

The chain recombines TRBV7-2 with TRBJ1-2; D remains unclear. There are 14 residues in the CDR3. V lost 5 bases and J 8 bases, leaving 18 bases between the germline ends. Germline loops: CDR1 SGHTA, CDR2 FQGNSA. The CDR3 protein is CASSPSPGSRGYTF. In nucleotides, the CDR3 is TGTGCCAGCAGCCCGTCCCCGGGCAGTAGAGGCTACACCTTC.

The CDR3 coding sequence is TGTGCCATCAGGGGACAATTTGGTCAGCCCCAGCATTTT. Its protein product is CAIRGQFGQPQHF. The chain links TRBV10-3 to TRBJ1-5, with D maybe TRBD1 (6 bases). Per the germline V gene, CDR1 is ENHRY and CDR2 is SYGVKD. Trimming took 6 bases from V and 6 from J, leaving 12 bases between them. This CDR3 has 13 amino acids.

The V gene is TRBV30, the J gene TRBJ2-7, with a weak D call TRBD2 (7 bases). This CDR3 has 15 amino acids. In germline, CDR1 is GTSNPN, CDR2 SVGIG (reference sequence). V lost 2 bases, J lost 0 bases, and 14 bases lay in between. The CDR3 nucleotides read TGTGCCTGGAGTACCGGGGGGCAACGCTCCTACGAGCAGTACTTC. It encodes CAWSTGGQRSYEQYF.

The sample holds a few counts of this clone. V is TRBV30 and J is TRBJ1-5; no definite D call. CDR1 and CDR2 (germline): GTSNPN, SVGIG (reference sequence). This CDR3 comprises 13 residues. V lost 0 bases and J 6 bases, leaving 9 bases between the germline ends. The chain's CDR3 is CAWSVGNSQPQHF. In DNA, the CDR3 is TGTGCCTGGAGTGTTGGAAATTCTCAGCCCCAGCATTTT.

This sequence joins TRBV6-1 and TRBJ2-7, with D hard to call. Germline V gives CDR1 MNHNS, CDR2 SASEGT. The CDR3 spans 15 residues. The germline V and J ends were trimmed by 3 bases and 2 bases, with 14 bases remaining between them. The CDR3 reads CASSDEWRRTYEQYF. CDR3 DNA sequence: TGTGCCAGCAGTGACGAGTGGCGGAGAACCTACGAGCAGTACTTC.

Only one count was recorded for this clone. The rearrangement links TRBV9 to TRBJ2-1, with 12 bases aligning to TRBD2. The CDR3 is 19 amino acids. V trimming: 0 bases; J trimming: 2 bases; junction bases outside the gene matches: 9. Germline CDR1 reads SGDLS; CDR2 reads YYNGEE. The CDR3 nucleotides read TGTGCCAGCAGCGTAGCACCGACTAGCGGGAGAGGGGCCTACAATGAGCAGTTCTTC. Amino acids: CASSVAPTSGRGAYNEQFF.

V usage is TRBV23-1 and J usage is TRBJ2-2; D unclear. TRBV23-1 belongs to the ORF category, with a function that is uncertain. The CDR3 covers 8 residues. V dropped 7 bases and J dropped 16 bases, with 7 bases sitting between them. CDR3 in DNA: TGCGCCAGCAACAGCCCGTTTTTT. It translates to CASNSPFF.

This chain uses TRBV19 with TRBJ1-2; 8 bases are shared with TRBD1. V dropped 7 bases and J dropped 4; count of bases not matched to a gene: 11. The CDR3 spans 15 residues. Germline lookup yields CDR1 LNHDA and CDR2 SQIVND (reference sequence). DNA for the CDR3: TGTGCCAGTATAGAGAGGACAGGGTCATTCTATGGCTACACCTTC. It codes for CASIERTGSFYGYTF.

The CDR3, as DNA: TGCAGCGTCCGAGACAGGGCCGGTGGCACTGAAGCTTTCTTT. This encodes CSVRDRAGGTEAFF. This chain links TRBV29-1 with TRBJ1-1; 7 nucleotides agree with TRBD1. V was clipped by 6 bases and J by 4 bases; unmatched bases: 11. Germline CDR1 and CDR2: SQVTM and ANQGSEA. There are 14 residues in the CDR3.